This entry concerns a single TCR beta chain. Its antigen remains unknown. Germline V gives CDR1 SGHTA, CDR2 FQGNSA. The CDR3 is made up of 16 amino acids. V was clipped by 4 bases and J by 1 base, with 15 bases between them. Sequencing used immunoSEQ multiplex PCR; TCRdb keeps in-frame clones, though not all of them. The table has 150,000 to 200,000 clones, roughly 80% seen once. The data were obtained in a study of cytomegalovirus exposure and HLA in healthy donors. Study-wide points: Per published reports, the classifier diagnosed cytomegalovirus status with high specificity and sensitivity. In vitro testing confirmed a few CMV-associated chains as specific for CMV antigens.

The TCR comes from a man aged 30-40 years in good health and CMV-seropositive. The chain combines TRBV7-2 with TRBJ2-3; weak D call: TRBD2 (6 bases). Input material: PBMCs. In DNA, the CDR3 is TGTGCCAGCAGCTCCCGTGGGGGGACGGGCACAGATACGCAGTATTTT. Its protein is CASSSRGGTGTDTQYF.